Sequencing of this T cell receptor (beta chain) was carried out in a study of CD8 T cells in Susac syndrome. Study-level findings and limits: TCR sequencing and HLA analysis covered a relatively small number of individuals.

CD8+ and CD4+ T cells circulating in blood were sequenced for TCR beta. The CDR3 consists of 15 residues. Germline CDR1 and CDR2: SGHTA and FQGTGA. The J segment lost 4 bases and the V segment lost 2 bases, leaving 4 bases of the junction unmatched. After extraction with the RNeasy kit, roughly 0.45 to 1 ug of the RNA was reverse transcribed using random hexamers. TCR beta CDR3 was amplified by immunoSEQ covering 54 Vbeta and 13 Jbeta. TCRdb reprocessed the immunoSEQ multiplex PCR reads with MiXCR, giving one entry per CDR3 protein. The sample includes about 300,000 distinct CDR3 sequences, about 91% of them seen just once. On this clonotype itself: Its target is not known.

The sequence came from a human donor with multiple sclerosis. The sample was CD4+ T cells from PBMCs. This chain uses TRBV7-3 with TRBJ2-1; 8 bases fit TRBD2. CDR3 bases: TGTGCCAGCAGCTTATTAGCGGGGCCTTACAATGAGCAGTTCTTC. Its protein is CASSLLAGPYNEQFF.